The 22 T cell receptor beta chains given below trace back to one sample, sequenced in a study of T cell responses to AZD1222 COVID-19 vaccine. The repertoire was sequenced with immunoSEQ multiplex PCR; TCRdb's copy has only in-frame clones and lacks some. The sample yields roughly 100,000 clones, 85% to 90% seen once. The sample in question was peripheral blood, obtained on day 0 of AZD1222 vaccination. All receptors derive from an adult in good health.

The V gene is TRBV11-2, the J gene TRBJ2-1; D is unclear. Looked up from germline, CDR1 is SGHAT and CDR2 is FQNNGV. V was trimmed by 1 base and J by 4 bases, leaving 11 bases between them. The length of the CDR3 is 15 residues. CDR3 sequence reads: CASSLVADAYNEQFF. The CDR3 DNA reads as TGTGCCAGCAGCTTAGTGGCGGATGCGTACAATGAGCAGTTCTTC.

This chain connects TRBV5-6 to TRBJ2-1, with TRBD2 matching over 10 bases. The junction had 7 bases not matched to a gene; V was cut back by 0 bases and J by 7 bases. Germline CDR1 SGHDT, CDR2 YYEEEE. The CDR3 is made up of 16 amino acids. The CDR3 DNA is TGTGCCAGCAGCTTGGCGCCTAGCGGGGGTCTAAATGAGCAGTTCTTC. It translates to CASSLAPSGGLNEQFF.

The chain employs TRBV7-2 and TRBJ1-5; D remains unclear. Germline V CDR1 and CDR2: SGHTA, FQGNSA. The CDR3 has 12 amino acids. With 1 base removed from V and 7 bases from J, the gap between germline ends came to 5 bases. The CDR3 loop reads CASSLEYQPQHF. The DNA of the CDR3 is TGTGCCAGCAGCTTAGAGTACCAGCCCCAGCATTTT.

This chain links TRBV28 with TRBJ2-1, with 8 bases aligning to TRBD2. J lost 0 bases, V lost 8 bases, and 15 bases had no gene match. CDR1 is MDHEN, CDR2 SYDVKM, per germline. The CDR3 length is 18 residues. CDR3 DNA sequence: TGTGCCAGCCGCCCGGGGGCGGGGGGCATTTTCTCCTACAATGAGCAGTTCTTC. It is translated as CASRPGAGGIFSYNEQFF.

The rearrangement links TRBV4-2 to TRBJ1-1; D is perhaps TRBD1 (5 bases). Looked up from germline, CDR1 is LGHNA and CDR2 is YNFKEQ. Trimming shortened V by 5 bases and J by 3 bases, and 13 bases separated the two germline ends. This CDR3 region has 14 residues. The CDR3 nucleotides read TGTGCCAGCAGCTCGGGAGGGGCACACACTGAAGCTTTCTTT. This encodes CASSSGGAHTEAFF.

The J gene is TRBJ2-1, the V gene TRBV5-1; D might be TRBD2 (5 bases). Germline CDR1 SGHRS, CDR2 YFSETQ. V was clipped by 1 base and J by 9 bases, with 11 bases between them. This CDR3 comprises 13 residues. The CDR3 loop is CASSLTVEGEQFF. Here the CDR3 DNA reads TGCGCCAGCAGCTTGACGGTAGAGGGTGAGCAGTTCTTC.

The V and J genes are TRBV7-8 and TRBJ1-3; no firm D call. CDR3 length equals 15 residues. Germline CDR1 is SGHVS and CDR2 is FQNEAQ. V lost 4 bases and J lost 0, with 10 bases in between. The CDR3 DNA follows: TGTGCCAGCAGCTCTATGAGGAGCTCTGGAAACACCATATATTTT. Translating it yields CASSSMRSSGNTIYF.

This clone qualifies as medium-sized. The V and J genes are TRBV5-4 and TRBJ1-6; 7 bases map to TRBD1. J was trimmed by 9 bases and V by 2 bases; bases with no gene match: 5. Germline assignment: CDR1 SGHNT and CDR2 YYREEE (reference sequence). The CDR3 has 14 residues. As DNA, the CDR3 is TGTGCCAGCAGCTTCGGGACAGCAGGTTCACCCCTCCACTTT. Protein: CASSFGTAGSPLHF.

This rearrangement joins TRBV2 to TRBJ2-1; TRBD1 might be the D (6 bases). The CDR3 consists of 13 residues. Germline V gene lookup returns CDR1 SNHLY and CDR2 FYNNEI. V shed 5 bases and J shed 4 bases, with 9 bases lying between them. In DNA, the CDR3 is TGTGCCAGCAGTTTAGGACAGTACAATGAGCAGTTCTTC. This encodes CASSLGQYNEQFF.

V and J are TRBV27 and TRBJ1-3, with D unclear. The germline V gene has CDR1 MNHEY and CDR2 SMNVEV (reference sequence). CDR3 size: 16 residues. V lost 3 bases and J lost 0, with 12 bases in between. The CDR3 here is CASSFRSPSSGNTIYF. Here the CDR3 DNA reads TGTGCCAGCAGTTTTCGGTCGCCGAGCTCTGGAAACACCATATATTTT.

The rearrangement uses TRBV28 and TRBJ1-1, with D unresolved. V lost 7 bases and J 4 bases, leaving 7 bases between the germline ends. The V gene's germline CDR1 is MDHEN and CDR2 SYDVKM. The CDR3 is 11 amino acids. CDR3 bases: TGTGCCAGCAACCGGGGCACTGAAGCTTTCTTT. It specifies CASNRGTEAFF.

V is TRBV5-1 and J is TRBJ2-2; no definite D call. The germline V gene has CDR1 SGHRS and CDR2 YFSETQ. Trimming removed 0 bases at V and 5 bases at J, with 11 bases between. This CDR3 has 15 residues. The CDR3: CASSLALGKTGELFF. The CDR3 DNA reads TGCGCCAGCAGCTTGGCCTTAGGGAAGACCGGGGAGCTGTTTTTT.

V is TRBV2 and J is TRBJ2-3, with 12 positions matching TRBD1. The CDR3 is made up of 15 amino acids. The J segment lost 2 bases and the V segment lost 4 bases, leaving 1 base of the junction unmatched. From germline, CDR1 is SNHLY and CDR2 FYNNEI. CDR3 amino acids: CASSGGQGATDTQYF. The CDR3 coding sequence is TGTGCCAGCAGTGGGGGACAGGGGGCCACAGATACGCAGTATTTT.

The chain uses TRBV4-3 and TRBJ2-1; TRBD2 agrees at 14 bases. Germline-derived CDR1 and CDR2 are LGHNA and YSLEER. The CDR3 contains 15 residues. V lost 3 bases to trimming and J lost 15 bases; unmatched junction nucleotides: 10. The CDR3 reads CASSQDGLAGGPRFF. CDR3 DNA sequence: TGCGCCAGCAGCCAGGACGGACTAGCGGGGGGACCTAGGTTCTTC.

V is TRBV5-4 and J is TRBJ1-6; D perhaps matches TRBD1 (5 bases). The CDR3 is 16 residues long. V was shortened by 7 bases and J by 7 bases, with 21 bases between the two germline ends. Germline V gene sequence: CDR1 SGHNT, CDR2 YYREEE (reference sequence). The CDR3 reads CASYYYAGRTNSPLHF. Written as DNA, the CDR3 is TGTGCCAGCTACTACTATGCGGGACGGACAAATTCACCCCTCCACTTT.

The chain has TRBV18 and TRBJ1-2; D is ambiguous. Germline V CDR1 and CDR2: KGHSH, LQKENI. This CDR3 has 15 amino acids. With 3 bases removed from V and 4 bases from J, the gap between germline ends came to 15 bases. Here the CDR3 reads CASSPDAGSSYGYTF. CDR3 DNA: TGTGCCAGCTCACCCGATGCGGGATCTAGCTATGGCTACACCTTC.

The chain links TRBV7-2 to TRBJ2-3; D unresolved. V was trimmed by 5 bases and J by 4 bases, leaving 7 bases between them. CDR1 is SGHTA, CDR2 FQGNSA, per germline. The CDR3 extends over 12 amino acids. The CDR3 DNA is TGTGCCAGCAGCCCCTACCCAGATACGCAGTATTTT. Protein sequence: CASSPYPDTQYF.

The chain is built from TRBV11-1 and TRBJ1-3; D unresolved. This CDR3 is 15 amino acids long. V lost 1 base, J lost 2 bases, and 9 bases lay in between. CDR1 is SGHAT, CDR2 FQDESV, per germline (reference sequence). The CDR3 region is CASSLERGAGNTIYF. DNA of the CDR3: TGTGCCAGCAGCTTAGAACGCGGAGCTGGAAACACCATATATTTT.

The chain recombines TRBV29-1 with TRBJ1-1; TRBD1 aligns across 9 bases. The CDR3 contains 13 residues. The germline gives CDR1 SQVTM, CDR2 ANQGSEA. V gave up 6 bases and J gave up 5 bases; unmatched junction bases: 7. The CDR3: CSVSRDRETEAFF. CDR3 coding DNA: TGCAGCGTGTCCCGGGACAGGGAGACTGAAGCTTTCTTT.

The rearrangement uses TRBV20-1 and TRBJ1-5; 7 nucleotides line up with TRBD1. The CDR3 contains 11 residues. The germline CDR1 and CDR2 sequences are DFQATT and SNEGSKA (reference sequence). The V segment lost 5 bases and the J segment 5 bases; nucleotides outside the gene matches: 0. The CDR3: CSAQGDQPQHF. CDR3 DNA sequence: TGCAGTGCTCAGGGGGATCAGCCCCAGCATTTT.

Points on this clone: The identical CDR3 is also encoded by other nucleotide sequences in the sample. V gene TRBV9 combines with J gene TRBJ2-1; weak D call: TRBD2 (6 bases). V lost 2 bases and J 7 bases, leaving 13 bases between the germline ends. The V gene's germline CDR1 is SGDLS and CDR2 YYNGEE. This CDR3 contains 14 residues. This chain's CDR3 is CASSVGGVWNEQFF. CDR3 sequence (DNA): TGTGCCAGCAGCGTGGGCGGGGTATGGAATGAGCAGTTCTTC.

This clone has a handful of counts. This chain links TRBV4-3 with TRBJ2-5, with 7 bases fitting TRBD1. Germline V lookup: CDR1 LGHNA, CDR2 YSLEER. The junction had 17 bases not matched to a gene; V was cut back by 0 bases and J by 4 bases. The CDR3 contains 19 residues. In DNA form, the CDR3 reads TGCGCCAGCAGCCAAGAACGATTCAGAAGAGGGGGCTTAGGAGAGACCCAGTACTTC. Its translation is CASSQERFRRGGLGETQYF.